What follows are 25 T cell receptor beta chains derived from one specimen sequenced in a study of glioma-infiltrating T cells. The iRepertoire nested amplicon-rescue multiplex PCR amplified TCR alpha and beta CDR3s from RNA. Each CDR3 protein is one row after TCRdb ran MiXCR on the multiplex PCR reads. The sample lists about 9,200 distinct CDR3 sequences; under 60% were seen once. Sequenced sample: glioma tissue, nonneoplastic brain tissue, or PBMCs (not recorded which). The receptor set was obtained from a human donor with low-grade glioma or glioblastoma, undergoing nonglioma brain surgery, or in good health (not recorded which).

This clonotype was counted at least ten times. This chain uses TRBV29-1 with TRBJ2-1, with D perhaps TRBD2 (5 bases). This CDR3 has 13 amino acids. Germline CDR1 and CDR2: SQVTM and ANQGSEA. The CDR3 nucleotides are TGCAAGGTTCGGCGACCGACTACCGATGAGCAGTTCTTC. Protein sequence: CKVRRPTTDEQFF.

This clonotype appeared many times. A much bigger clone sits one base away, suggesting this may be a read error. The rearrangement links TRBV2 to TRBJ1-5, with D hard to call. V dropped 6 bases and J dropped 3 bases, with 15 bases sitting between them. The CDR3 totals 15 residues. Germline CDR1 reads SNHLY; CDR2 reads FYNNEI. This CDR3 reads CASRELTNINQPQHF. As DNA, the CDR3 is TGTGCCAGCAGGGAATTGACAAATATCAATCAGCCCCAGCATTTT.

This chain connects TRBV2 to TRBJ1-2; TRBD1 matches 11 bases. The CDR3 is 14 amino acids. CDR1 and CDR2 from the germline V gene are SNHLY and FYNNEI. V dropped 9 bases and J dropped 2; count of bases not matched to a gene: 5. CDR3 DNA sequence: TGTGCCAGTAGGGGGGACAGGGGGAACTATGGCTACACCTTC. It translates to CASRGDRGNYGYTF. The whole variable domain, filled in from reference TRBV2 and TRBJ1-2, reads EPEVTQTPSHQVTQMGQEVILRCVPISNHLYFYWYRQILGQKVEFLVSFYNNEISEKSEIFDDQFSVERPDGSNFTLKIRSTKLEDSAMYFCASRGDRGNYGYTFGSGTRLTVV.

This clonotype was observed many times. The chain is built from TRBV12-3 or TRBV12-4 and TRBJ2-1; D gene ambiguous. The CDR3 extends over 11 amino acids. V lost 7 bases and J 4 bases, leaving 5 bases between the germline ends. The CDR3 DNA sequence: TGTGCCAGCATAAAATACAATGAGCAGTTCTTC. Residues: CASIKYNEQFF.

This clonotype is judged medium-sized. The CDR3 region has the DNA TGTGCCAGCAGCTTAACAGGTCTTGATCTTACGCAGTATTTT. Protein sequence: CASSLTGLDLTQYF. The chain uses TRBV7-2 and TRBJ2-3; D perhaps matches TRBD1 (5 bases). The CDR3 is made up of 14 amino acids. V was clipped by 2 bases and J by 8 bases, with 14 bases between them. The germline V gene encodes CDR1 SGHTA and CDR2 FQGNSA. The full variable domain, in which reference TRBV7-2 and TRBJ2-3 provide the parts outside the CDR3, is GAGVSQSPSNKVTEKGKDVELRCDPISGHTALYWYRQSLGQGLEFLIYFQGNSAPDKSGLPSDRFSAERTGGSVSTLTIQRTQQEDSAVYLCASSLTGLDLTQYFGPGTRLTVL.

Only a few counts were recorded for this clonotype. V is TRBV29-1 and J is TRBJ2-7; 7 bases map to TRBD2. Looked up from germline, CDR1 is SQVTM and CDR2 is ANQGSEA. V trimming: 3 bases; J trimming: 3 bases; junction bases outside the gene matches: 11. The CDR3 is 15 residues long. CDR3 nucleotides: TGCAGCGTTGACGGCCCGGGGGGTGAGGGCTACGAGCAGTACTTC. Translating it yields CSVDGPGGEGYEQYF.

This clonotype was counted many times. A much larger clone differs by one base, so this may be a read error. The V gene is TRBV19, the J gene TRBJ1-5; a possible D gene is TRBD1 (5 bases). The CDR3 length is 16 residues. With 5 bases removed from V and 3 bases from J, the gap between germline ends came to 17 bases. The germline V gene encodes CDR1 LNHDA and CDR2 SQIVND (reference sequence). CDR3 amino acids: CASSLALGANNQPQHF. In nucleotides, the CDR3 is TGTGCCAGTAGTCTGGCACTCGGGGCTAACAATCAGCCCCAGCATTTT.

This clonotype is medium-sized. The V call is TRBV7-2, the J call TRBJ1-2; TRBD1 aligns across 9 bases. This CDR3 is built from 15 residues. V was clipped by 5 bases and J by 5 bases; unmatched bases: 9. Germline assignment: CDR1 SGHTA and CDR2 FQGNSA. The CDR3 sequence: CASSARTGGAYGYTF. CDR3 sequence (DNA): TGTGCCAGCAGCGCTCGAACAGGGGGCGCATATGGCTACACCTTC.

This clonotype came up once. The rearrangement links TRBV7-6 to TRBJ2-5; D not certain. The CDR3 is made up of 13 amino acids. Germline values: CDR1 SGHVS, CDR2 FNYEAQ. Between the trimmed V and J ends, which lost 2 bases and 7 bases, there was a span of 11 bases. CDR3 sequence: CASSLPPQRTQYF. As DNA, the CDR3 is TGTGCCAGCAGCTTACCCCCCCAACGGACCCAGTACTTC.

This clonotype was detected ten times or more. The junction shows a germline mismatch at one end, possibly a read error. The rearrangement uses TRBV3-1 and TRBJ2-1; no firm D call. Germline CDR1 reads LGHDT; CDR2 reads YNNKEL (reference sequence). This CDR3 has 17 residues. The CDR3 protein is CAISQDSRSRSYNEQFF. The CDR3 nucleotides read TGTGCCATCAGCCAAGATAGCAGGTCTCGCTCCTACAATGAGCAGTTCTTC.

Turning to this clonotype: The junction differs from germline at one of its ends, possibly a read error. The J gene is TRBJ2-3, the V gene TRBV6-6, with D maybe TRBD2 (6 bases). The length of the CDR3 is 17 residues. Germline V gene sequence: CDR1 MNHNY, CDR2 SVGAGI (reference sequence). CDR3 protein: CARSYSMNWRATDKKYF. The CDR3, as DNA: TGTGCCAGAAGTTACTCGATGAATTGGAGGGCCACAGATAAGAAGTATTTT.

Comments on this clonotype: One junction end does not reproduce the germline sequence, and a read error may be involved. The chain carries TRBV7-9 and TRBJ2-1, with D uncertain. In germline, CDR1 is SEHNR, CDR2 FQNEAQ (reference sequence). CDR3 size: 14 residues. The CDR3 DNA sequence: TGTGCCAACAGCTTCGGCGGTAGACACAATGAGCAGTTCTTC. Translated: CANSFGGRHNEQFF.

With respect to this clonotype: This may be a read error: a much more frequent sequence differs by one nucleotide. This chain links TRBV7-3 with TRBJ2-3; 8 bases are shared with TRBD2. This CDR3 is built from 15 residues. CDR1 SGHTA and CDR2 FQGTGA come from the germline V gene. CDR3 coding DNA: TGTGCCGGCAGCCCACGGGAGGGTAGCACAGATACGCAGTATTTT. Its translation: CAGSPREGSTDTQYF.

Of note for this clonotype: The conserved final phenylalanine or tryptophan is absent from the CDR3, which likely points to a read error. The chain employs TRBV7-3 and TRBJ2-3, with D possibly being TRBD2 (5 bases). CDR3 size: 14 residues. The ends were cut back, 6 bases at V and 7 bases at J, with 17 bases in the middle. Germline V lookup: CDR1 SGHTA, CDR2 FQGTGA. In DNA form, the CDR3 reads TGTGCCAGCAGTTCTCTAGGCGGGCTTAATACGCAGTATCTT. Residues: CASSSLGGLNTQYL.

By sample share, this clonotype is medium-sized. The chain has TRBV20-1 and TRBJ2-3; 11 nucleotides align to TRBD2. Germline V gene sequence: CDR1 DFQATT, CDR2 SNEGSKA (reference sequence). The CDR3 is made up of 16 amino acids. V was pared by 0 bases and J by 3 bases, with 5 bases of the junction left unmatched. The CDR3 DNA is TGCAGTGCTAGAGATCAGACTAGCGGGGATACAGATACGCAGTATTTT. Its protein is CSARDQTSGDTDTQYF.

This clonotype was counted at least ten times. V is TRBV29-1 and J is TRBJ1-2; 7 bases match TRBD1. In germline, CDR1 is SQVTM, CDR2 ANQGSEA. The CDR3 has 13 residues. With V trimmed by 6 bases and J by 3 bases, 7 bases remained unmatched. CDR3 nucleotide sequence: TGCAGCGTCCGAGGACAGGACGACTATGGCTACACCTTC. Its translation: CSVRGQDDYGYTF.

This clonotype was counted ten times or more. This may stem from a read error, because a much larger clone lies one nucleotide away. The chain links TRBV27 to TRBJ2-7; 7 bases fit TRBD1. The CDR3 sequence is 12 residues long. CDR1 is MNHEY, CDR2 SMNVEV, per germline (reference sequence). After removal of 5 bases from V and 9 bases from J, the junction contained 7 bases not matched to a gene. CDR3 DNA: TGTGCCAGCAGTCTGACAGGGTCCGGGCAGTACTTC. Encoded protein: CASSLTGSGQYF.

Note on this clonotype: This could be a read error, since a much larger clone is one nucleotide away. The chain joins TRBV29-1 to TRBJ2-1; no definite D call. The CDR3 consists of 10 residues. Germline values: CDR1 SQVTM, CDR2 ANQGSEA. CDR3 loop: CSGENNEKFF. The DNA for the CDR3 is TGCAGCGGAGAAAACAATGAGAAGTTCTTC.

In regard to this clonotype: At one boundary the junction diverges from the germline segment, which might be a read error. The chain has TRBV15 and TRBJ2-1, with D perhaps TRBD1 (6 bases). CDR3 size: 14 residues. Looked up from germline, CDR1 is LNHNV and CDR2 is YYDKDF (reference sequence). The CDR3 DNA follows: TGTGCCACCAGCGGGAGTTTGGGGGCCAATGAGCAGTTTTTC. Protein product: CATSGSLGANEQFF.

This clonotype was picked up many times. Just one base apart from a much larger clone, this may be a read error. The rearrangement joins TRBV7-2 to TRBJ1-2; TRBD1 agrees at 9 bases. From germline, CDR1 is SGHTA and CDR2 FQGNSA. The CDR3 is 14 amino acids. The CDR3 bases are TGTGCCCGCAGCAACCGGGACAGGGATTTCGGCTACACCTTC. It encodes CARSNRDRDFGYTF.

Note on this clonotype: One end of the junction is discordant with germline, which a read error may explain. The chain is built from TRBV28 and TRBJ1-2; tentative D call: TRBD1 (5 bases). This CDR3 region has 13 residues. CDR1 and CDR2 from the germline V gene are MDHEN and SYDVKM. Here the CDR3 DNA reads TGCGCCAGCAGATCCCGTAGGGGCTATGGCTACAACTTC. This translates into CASRSRRGYGYNF.

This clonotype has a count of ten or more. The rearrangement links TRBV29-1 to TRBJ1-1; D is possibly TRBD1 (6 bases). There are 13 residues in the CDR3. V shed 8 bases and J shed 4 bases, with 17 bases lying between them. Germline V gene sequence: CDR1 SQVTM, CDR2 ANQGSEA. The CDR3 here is CSSRGAATTEAFF. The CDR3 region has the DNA TGCAGCTCTCGGGGGGCGGCGACCACTGAAGCTTTCTTT.

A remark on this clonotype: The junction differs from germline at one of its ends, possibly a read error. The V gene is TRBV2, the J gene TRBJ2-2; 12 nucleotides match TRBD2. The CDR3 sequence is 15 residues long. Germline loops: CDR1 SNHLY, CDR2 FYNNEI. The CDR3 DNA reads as TGTGCTAGCACCCCGACTAGCGGGAGTACCGGGGAGCTGTTTTTT. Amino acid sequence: CASTPTSGSTGELFF.

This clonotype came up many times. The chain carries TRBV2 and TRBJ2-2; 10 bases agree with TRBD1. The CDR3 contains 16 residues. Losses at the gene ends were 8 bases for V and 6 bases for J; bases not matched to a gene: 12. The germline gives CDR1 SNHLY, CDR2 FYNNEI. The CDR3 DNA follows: TGTGCCAGCCGGGCCGGAGGGACAGGGGAAGCCGGGGAGCTGTTTTTT. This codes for CASRAGGTGEAGELFF.

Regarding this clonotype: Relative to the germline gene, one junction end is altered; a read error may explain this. The CDR3 sequence: CSAAGTGAFSYEKYF. The CDR3 nucleotides are TGCAGTGCCGCCGGGACAGGGGCTTTTTCCTACGAGAAGTACTTC. This sequence joins TRBV20-1 and TRBJ2-7; 10 bases fit TRBD1. Looked up from germline, CDR1 is DFQATT and CDR2 is SNEGSKA (reference sequence). The CDR3 runs 15 residues.